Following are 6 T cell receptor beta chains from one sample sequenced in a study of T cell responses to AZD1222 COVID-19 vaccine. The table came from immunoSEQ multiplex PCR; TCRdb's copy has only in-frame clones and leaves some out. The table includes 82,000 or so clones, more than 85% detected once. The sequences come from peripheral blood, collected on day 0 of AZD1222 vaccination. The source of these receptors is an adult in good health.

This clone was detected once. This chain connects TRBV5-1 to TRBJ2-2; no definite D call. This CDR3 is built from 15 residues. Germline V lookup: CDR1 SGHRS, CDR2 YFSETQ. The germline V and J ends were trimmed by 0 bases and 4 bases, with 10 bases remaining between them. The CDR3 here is CASSLGFSGTGELFF. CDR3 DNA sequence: TGCGCCAGCAGCTTGGGGTTTTCGGGCACCGGGGAGCTGTTTTTT.

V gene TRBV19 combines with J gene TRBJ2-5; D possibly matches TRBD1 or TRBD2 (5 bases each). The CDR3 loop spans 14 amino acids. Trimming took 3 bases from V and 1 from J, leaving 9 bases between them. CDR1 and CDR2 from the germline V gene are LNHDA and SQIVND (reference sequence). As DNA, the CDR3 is TGTGCCAGTAGTATGGGACGGTTCCAAGAGACCCAGTACTTC. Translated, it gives CASSMGRFQETQYF.

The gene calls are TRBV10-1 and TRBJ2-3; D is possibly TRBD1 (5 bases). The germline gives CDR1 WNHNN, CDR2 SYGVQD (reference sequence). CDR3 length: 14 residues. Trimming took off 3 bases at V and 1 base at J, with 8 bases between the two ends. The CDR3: CASSDREGTDTQYF. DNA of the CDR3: TGCGCCAGCAGTGACAGGGAAGGCACAGATACGCAGTATTTT.

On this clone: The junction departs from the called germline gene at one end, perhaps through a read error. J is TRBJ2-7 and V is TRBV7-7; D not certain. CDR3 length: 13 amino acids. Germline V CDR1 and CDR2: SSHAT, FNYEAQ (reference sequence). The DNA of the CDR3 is TGTGCTAGCAGCTTAGCTCTAGACTACGAGCAGTACTTC. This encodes CASSLALDYEQYF. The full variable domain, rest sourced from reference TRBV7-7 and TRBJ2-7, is GAGVSQSPRYKVTKRGQDVTLRCDPISSHATLYWYQQALGQGPEFLTYFNYEAQPDKSGLPSDRFSAERPEGSISTLTIQRTEQRDSAMYRCASSLALDYEQYFGPGTRLTVT.

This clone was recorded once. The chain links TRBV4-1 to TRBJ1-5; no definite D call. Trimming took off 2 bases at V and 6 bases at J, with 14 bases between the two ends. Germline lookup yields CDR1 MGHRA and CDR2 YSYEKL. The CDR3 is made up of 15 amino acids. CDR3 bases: TGCGCCAGCAGCCAAAACCCCGGAACCATTCAGCCCCAGCATTTT. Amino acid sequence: CASSQNPGTIQPQHF.

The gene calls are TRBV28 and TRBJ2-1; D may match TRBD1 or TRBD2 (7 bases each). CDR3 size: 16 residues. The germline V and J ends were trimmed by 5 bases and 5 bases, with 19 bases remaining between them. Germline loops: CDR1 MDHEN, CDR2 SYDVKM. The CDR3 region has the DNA TGTGCCAGCAGTCAGGCGGGGAGGGGGCTCGACAATGAGCAGTTCTTC. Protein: CASSQAGRGLDNEQFF.